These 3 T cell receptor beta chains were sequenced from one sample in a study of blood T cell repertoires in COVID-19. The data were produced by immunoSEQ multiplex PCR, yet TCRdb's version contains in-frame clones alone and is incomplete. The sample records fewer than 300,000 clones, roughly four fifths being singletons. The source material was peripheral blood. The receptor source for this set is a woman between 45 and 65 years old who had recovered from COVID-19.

The CDR3: CATSRDRTGSQPQHF. The CDR3 coding sequence is TGTGCCACCAGCAGAGATCGGACAGGGAGTCAGCCCCAGCATTTT. The chain links TRBV15 to TRBJ1-5; TRBD1 matches 8 bases. J gave up 6 bases and V 0 bases, and 4 bases lay outside the gene matches. Germline CDR1 is LNHNV and CDR2 is YYDKDF (reference sequence). This CDR3 contains 15 residues.

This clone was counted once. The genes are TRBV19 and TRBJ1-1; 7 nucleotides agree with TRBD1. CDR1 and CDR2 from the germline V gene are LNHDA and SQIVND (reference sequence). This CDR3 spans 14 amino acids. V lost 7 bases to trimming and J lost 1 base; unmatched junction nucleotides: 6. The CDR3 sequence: CASTWDRQNTEAFF. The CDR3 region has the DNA TGTGCCAGTACCTGGGACAGACAGAACACTGAAGCTTTCTTT.

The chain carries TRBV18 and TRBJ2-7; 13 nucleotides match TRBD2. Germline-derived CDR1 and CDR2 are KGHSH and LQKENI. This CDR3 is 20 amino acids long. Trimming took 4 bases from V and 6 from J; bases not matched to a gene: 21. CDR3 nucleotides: TGTGCCAGCTCACACGGGACTAGCGGGGTAATATCCTCCACATCGGGCGAGCAGTACTTC. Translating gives CASSHGTSGVISSTSGEQYF.